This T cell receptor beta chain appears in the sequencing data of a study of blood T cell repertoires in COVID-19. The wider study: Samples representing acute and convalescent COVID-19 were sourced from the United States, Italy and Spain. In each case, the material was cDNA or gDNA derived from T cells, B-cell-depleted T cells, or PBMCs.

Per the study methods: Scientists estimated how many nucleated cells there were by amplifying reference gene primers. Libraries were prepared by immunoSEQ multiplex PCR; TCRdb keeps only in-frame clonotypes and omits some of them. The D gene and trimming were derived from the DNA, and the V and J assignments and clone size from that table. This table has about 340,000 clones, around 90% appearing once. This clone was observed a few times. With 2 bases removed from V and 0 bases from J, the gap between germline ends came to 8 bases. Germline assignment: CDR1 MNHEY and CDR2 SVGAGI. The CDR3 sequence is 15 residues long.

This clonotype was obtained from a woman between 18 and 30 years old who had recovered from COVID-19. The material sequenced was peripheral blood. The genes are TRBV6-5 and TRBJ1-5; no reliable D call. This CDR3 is CASSYGQNSNQPQHF. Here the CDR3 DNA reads TGTGCCAGCAGTTACGGGCAAAATAGCAATCAGCCCCAGCATTTT.